Shown below are 6 T cell receptor beta chains from a single sample sequenced in a study of T-cell reconstitution after alpha-beta-depleted transplantation in children. Preparation of the TCRbeta library involved a method that used unique molecular identifiers. A single record per CDR3 protein comes from TCRdb applying MiXCR to the PCR reads. Here the sample spans around 380,000 distinct CDR3 sequences, approximately 11% being singletons. The material sequenced was PBMCs from the stem cell graft donor, taken from the stem cell graft. The receptors derive from a human donor who donated a stem cell graft to a child with acute myeloid leukemia.

This rearrangement joins TRBV9 to TRBJ2-1; the match to TRBD2 covers 12 bases. The length of the CDR3 is 15 residues. Trimming at V came to 4 bases and at J to 8 bases, leaving 7 bases not matched to a gene. Germline CDR1 and CDR2: SGDLS and YYNGEE. CDR3 amino acids: CASSYGLAGLDEQFF. CDR3 nucleotide sequence: TGTGCCAGCAGCTATGGACTAGCGGGATTGGATGAGCAGTTCTTC.

The CDR3 is CSVSAGGGTGELFF. As DNA, the CDR3 is TGCAGCGTATCAGCGGGAGGTGGCACCGGGGAGCTGTTTTTT. The rearrangement links TRBV29-1 to TRBJ2-2, with TRBD2 identical over 9 bases. From germline, CDR1 is SQVTM and CDR2 ANQGSEA. CDR3 length equals 14 residues. With V trimmed by 6 bases and J by 4 bases, 6 bases remained unmatched.

This clonotype was observed many times. The chain couples TRBV29-1 to TRBJ2-7, with 7 bases lining up with TRBD1. The CDR3 spans 13 residues. Trimming took 1 base from V and 11 from J; bases not matched to a gene: 11. Germline V gene sequence: CDR1 SQVTM, CDR2 ANQGSEA. The CDR3 loop is CSVEVGQNTGKYF. As DNA, the CDR3 is TGCAGCGTTGAAGTGGGACAGAACACGGGCAAGTACTTC.

V usage is TRBV5-1 and J usage is TRBJ2-3; tentatively, D is TRBD2 (5 bases). V was trimmed by 1 base and J by 4 bases, leaving 13 bases between them. Germline CDR1 reads SGHRS; CDR2 reads YFSETQ. This CDR3 is 15 amino acids long. The CDR3 loop reads CASSLSVGSADTQYF. Written as DNA, the CDR3 is TGCGCCAGCAGCTTGTCGGTAGGGAGTGCAGATACGCAGTATTTT.

The chain combines TRBV11-2 with TRBJ2-3; 9 positions match TRBD1. The CDR3 sequence is 15 residues long. From germline, CDR1 is SGHAT and CDR2 FQNNGV. Losses at the gene ends were 5 bases for V and 4 bases for J; bases not matched to a gene: 7. The CDR3 sequence is CASSDGQGPADTQYF. The CDR3, as DNA: TGTGCCAGCAGCGATGGACAGGGGCCGGCAGATACGCAGTATTTT.

In its sample, this clonotype was seen many times. The rearrangement links TRBV5-1 to TRBJ2-1; 13 bases are a match to TRBD2. Trimming at V came to 3 bases and at J to 10 bases, leaving 7 bases not matched to a gene. The CDR3 totals 15 residues. Germline V gene lookup returns CDR1 SGHRS and CDR2 YFSETQ. The CDR3 region is CASSSPGLAGKEQFF. For the CDR3, the DNA is TGCGCCAGCAGCTCCCCGGGACTAGCGGGAAAAGAGCAGTTCTTC.